Listed below are T cell receptor beta chains from one sample, sequenced in a study of blood T cell repertoires in COVID-19. The protocol was immunoSEQ multiplex PCR, while the TCRdb copy is restricted to in-frame clones and leaves out a portion. The table has about 210,000 clones, around 80% seen once. Sequenced sample: peripheral blood. The receptors come from a man aged 60-69 years with acute or convalescent COVID-19. Both conserved end residues are part of each CDR3. A D gene is named only where the DNA matches it firmly. Clone size, where shown, is once, few, many, or a class for clones that have expanded.

CDR3aa: CASSMGTRGGFSQQFF
CDR3nt: TGTGCCAGCTCAATGGGTACACGGGGGGGCTTCTCCCAGCAGTTCTTC
j_gene: TRBJ2-1
v_gene: TRBV18
d_gene: TRBD2
abundance: .

CDR3aa: CASSVGHSNQPQHF
CDR3nt: TGTGCCAGCAGCGTAGGTCATAGCAATCAGCCCCAGCATTTT
j_gene: TRBJ1-5
v_gene: TRBV9
d_gene: .
abundance: .

CDR3aa: CASSRGFQETQYF
CDR3nt: TGCGCCAGCAGCAGGGGATTCCAAGAGACCCAGTACTTC
j_gene: TRBJ2-5
v_gene: TRBV5-1
d_gene: .
abundance: .

CDR3aa: CASSYRRGRGGNTIYF
CDR3nt: TGTGCCAGCAGTTACCGCCGAGGGCGAGGCGGAAACACCATATATTTT
j_gene: TRBJ1-3
v_gene: TRBV6-6
d_gene: .
abundance: .

CDR3aa: CASSLKGGLAGRNEQFF
CDR3nt: TGTGCCAGCAGCCTAAAGGGTGGACTAGCGGGACGGAATGAGCAGTTCTTC
j_gene: TRBJ2-1
v_gene: TRBV3-1/TRBV3-2
d_gene: TRBD2
abundance: .

CDR3aa: CASSESGGTGYEQYF
CDR3nt: TGTGCCAGCAGTGAAAGCGGAGGGACCGGCTACGAGCAGTACTTC
j_gene: TRBJ2-7
v_gene: TRBV2
d_gene: .
abundance: .

CDR3aa: CASSQGPISRGPLDNEQFF
CDR3nt: TGTGCCAGCAGCCAAGGACCAATAAGCAGGGGGCCATTAGACAATGAGCAGTTCTTC
j_gene: TRBJ2-1
v_gene: TRBV3-1/TRBV3-2
d_gene: TRBD1
abundance: .

CDR3aa: CASSFENYGYTF
CDR3nt: TGTGCCAGCAGCTTTGAGAATTATGGCTACACCTTC
j_gene: TRBJ1-2
v_gene: TRBV7-2
d_gene: .
abundance: .

CDR3aa: CSASDGRTEAFF
CDR3nt: TGCAGTGCTAGTGACGGGAGGACTGAAGCTTTCTTT
j_gene: TRBJ1-1
v_gene: TRBV20-1
d_gene: .
abundance: .

CDR3aa: CATSRTRTSVETQYF
CDR3nt: TGTGCCACCAGCAGAACCCGGACTAGCGTGGAGACCCAGTACTTC
j_gene: TRBJ2-5
v_gene: TRBV15
d_gene: TRBD2
abundance: .

CDR3aa: CASSMGGTEAFF
CDR3nt: TGTGCCAGCAGCATGGGGGGAACTGAAGCTTTCTTT
j_gene: TRBJ1-1
v_gene: TRBV28
d_gene: .
abundance: .

CDR3aa: CASGLQMSGNTIYF
CDR3nt: TGTGCTAGTGGTTTGCAGATGTCTGGAAACACCATATATTTT
j_gene: TRBJ1-3
v_gene: TRBV12-5
d_gene: .
abundance: .

CDR3aa: CSVREDYNEQFF
CDR3nt: TGCAGCGTTCGTGAGGATTATAATGAGCAGTTCTTC
j_gene: TRBJ2-1
v_gene: TRBV29-1
d_gene: .
abundance: .

CDR3aa: CASRAGALSGANVLTF
CDR3nt: TGTGCCAGCAGGGCAGGGGCTCTCTCTGGGGCCAACGTCCTGACTTTC
j_gene: TRBJ2-6
v_gene: TRBV2
d_gene: .
abundance: .

CDR3aa: CASSQVGGYAKNIQYF
CDR3nt: TGCGCCAGCAGCCAAGTTGGGGGGTACGCCAAAAACATTCAGTACTTC
j_gene: TRBJ2-4
v_gene: TRBV4-1
d_gene: .
abundance: .

CDR3aa: CASAYRQGNTGELFF
CDR3nt: TGCGCCAGCGCTTATCGACAGGGGAACACCGGGGAGCTGTTTTTT
j_gene: TRBJ2-2
v_gene: TRBV5-1
d_gene: TRBD1
abundance: .

CDR3aa: CASSSSGGDTGELFF
CDR3nt: TGTGCCAGCAGCTCTAGCGGGGGGGACACCGGGGAGCTGTTTTTT
j_gene: TRBJ2-2
v_gene: TRBV5-4
d_gene: TRBD2
abundance: .

CDR3aa: CSTRGGADQPQHF
CDR3nt: TGCAGCACCCGGGGGGGGGCCGATCAGCCCCAGCATTTT
j_gene: TRBJ1-5
v_gene: TRBV29-1
d_gene: .
abundance: .

CDR3aa: CASSAAHQGGNEKLFF
CDR3nt: TGCGCCAGCAGCGCGGCCCACCAGGGGGGAAATGAAAAACTGTTTTTT
j_gene: TRBJ1-4
v_gene: TRBV5-1
d_gene: TRBD1
abundance: .

CDR3aa: CASSVVGISGAKDTQYF
CDR3nt: TGTGCCAGCAGCGTAGTCGGGATATCGGGAGCGAAAGATACGCAGTATTTT
j_gene: TRBJ2-3
v_gene: TRBV9
d_gene: .
abundance: once

CDR3aa: CASSRRQGPVRNTEAFF
CDR3nt: TGTGCCAGCAGTCGCAGACAGGGCCCCGTACGGAACACTGAAGCTTTCTTT
j_gene: TRBJ1-1
v_gene: TRBV6-6
d_gene: TRBD1
abundance: .

CDR3aa: CASSPLGGQPQHF
CDR3nt: TGTGCCAGCAGCCCATTGGGGGGTCAGCCCCAGCATTTT
j_gene: TRBJ1-5
v_gene: TRBV27
d_gene: .
abundance: many